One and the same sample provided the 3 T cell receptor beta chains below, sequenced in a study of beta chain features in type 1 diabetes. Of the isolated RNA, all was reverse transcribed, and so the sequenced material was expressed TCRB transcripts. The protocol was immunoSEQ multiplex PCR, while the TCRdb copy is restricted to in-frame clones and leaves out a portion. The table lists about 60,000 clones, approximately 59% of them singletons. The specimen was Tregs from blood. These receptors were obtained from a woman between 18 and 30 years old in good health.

The CDR3: CASSLGRGLPEKLFF. CDR3 in DNA: TGTGCCAGCAGTTTAGGAAGGGGATTACCTGAAAAACTGTTTTTT. The V call is TRBV27, the J call TRBJ1-4; tentative D call: TRBD1 (5 bases). Germline V CDR1 and CDR2: MNHEY, SMNVEV (reference sequence). The V end lost 2 bases, the J end lost 7 bases, and 14 bases lay between the germline ends. The CDR3 length is 15 residues.

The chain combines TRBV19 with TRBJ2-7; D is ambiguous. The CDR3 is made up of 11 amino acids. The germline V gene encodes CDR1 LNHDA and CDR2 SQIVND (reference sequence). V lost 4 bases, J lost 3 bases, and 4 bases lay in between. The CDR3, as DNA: TGTGCCAGTAGTAATATCTACGAGCAGTACTTC. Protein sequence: CASSNIYEQYF.

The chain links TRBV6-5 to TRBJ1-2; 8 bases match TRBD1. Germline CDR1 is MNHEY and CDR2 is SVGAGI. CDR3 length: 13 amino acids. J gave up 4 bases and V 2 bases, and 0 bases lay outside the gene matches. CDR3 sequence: CASSYDRGYGYTF. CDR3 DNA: TGTGCCAGCAGTTACGACAGGGGCTATGGCTACACCTTC.